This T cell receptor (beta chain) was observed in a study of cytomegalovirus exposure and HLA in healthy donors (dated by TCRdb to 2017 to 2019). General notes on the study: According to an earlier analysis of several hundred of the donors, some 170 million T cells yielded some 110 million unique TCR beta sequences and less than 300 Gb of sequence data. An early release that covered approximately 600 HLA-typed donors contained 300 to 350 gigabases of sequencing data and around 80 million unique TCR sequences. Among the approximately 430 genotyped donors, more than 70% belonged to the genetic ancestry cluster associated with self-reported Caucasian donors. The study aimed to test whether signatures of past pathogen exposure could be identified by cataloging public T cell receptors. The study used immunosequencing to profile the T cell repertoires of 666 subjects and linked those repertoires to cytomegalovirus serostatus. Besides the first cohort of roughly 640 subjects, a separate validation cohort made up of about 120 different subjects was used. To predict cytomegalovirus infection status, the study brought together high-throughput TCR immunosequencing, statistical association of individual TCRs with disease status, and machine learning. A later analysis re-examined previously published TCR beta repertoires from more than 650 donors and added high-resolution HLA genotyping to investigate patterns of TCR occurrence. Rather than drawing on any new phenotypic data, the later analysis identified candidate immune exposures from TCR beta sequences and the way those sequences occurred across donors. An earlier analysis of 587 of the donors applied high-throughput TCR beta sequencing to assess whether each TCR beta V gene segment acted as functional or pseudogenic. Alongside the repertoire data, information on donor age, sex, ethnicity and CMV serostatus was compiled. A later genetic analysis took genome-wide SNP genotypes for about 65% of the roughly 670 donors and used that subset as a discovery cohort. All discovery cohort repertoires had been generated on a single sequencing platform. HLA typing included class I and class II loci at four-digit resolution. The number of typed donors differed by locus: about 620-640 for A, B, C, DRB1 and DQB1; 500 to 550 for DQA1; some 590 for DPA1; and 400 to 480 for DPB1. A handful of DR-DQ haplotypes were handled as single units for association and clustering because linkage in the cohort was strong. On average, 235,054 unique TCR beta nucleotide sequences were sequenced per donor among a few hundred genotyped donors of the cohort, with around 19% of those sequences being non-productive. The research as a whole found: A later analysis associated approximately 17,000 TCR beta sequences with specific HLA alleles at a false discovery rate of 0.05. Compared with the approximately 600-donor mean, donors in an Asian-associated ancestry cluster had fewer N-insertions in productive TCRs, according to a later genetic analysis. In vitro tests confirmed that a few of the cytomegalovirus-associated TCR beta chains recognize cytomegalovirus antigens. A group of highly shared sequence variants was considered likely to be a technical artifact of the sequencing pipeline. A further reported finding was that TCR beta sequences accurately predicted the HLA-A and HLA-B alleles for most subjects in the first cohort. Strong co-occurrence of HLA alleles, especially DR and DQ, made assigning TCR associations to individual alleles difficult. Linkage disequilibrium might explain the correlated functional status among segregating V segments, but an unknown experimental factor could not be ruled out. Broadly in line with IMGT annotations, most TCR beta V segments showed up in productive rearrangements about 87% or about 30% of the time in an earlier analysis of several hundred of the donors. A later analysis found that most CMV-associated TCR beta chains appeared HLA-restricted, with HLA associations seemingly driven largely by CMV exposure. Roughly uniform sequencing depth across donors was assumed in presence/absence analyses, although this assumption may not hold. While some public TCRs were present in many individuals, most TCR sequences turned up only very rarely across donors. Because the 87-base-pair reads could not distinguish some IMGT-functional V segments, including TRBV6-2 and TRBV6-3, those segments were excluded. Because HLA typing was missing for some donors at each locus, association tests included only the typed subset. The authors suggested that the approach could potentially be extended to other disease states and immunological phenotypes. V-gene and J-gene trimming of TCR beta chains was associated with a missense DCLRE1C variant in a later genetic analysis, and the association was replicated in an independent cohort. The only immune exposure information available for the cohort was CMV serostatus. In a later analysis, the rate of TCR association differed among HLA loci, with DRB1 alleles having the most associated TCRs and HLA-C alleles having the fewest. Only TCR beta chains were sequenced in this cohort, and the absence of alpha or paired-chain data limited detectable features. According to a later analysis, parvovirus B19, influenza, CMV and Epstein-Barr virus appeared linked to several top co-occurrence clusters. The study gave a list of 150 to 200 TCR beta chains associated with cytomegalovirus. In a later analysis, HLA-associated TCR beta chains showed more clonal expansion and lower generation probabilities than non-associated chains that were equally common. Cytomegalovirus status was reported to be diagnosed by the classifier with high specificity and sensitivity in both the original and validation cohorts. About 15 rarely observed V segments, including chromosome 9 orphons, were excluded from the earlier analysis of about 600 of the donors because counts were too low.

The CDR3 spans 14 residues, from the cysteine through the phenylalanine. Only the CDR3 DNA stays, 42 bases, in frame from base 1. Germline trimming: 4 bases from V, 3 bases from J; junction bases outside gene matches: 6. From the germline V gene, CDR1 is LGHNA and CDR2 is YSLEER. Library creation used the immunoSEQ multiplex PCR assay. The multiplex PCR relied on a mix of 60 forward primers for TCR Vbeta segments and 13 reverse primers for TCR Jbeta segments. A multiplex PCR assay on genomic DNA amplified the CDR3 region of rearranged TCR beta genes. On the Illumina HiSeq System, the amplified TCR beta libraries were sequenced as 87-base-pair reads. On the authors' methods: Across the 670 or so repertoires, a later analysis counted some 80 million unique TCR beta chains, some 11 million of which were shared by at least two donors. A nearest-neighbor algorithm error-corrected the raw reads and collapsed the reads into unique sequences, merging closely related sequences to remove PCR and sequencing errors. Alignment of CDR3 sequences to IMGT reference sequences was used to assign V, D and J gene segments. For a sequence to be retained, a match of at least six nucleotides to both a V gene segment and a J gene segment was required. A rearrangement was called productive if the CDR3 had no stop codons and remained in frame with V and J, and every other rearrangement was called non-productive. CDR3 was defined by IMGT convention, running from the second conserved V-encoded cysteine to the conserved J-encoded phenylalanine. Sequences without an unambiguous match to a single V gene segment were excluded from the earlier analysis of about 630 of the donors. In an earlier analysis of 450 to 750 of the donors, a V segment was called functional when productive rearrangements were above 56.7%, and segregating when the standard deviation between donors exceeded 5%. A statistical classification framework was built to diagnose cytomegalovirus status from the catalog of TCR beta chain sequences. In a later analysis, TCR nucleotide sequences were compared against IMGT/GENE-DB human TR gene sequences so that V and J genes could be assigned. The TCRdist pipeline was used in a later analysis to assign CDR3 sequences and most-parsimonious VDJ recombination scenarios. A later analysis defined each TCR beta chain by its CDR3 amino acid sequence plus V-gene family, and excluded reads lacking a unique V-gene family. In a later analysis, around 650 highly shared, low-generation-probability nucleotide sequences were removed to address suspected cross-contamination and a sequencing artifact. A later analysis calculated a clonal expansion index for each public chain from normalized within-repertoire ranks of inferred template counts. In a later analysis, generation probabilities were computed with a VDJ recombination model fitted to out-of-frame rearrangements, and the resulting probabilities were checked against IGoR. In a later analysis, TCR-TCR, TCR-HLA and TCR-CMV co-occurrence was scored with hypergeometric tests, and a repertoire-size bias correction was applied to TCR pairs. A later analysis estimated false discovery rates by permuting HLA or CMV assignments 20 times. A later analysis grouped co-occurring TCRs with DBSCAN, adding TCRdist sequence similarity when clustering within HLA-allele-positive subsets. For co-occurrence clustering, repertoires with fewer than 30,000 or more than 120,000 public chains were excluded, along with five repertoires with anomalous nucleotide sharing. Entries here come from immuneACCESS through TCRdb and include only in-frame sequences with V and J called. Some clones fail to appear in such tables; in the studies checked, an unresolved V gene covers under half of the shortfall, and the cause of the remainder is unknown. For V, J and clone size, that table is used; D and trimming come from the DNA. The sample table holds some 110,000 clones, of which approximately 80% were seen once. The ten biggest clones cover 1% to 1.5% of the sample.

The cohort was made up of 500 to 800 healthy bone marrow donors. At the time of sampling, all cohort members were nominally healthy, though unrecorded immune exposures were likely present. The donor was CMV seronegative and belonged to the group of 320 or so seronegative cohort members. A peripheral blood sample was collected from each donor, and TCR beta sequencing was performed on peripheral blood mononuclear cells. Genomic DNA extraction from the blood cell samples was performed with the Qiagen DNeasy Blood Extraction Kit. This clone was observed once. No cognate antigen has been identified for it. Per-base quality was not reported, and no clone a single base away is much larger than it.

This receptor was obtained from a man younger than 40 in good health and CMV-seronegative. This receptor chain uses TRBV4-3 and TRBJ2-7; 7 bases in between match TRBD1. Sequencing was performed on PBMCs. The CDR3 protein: CASSLGQVGYEQYF. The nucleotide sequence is TGCGCCAGCAGCCTCGGACAGGTTGGCTACGAGCAGTACTTC.